The next 32 T cell receptor beta chains were all read from a single sample in a study of molecular identifiers for immune sequencing clone quantification. TCRdb redid the calling of the PCR reads with MiXCR, one entry per CDR3 protein. This table has 62,000 or so distinct CDR3 sequences, approximately 18% appearing once. Material: naive CD8+ T cells from blood, with Jurkat cell RNA spiked in. Subset noted: FACS-sorted CD8+CD4-CCR7+CD45RA+ naive T cells. These receptors originate from a human donor in good health. Some libraries in this study had Jurkat cell RNA spiked in.

Regarding this clonotype: One end of the junction is discordant with germline, which a read error may explain. The chain combines TRBV5-4 with TRBJ2-1, with D tentatively TRBD1 (5 bases). The CDR3 has 16 amino acids. Germline assignment: CDR1 SGHNT and CDR2 YYREEE (reference sequence). The chain's CDR3 is CASSMETELSHNEQFF. CDR3 bases: TGTGCCAGCAGCATGGAGACAGAGCTCTCCCACAATGAGCAGTTCTTC.

The chain combines TRBV20-1 with TRBJ2-3; TRBD2 matches 9 bases. Germline V gives CDR1 DFQATT, CDR2 SNEGSKA (reference sequence). V lost 6 bases and J lost 1; bases outside the gene matches: 5. The CDR3 runs to 14 residues. The CDR3 is CSAPPSGGTDTQYF. CDR3 DNA sequence: TGCAGTGCCCCCCCTAGCGGGGGCACAGATACGCAGTATTTT.

This clonotype appeared many times. This chain links TRBV2 with TRBJ2-1; D unclear. Trimming took 5 bases from V and 7 from J, leaving 21 bases between them. This CDR3 region has 16 residues. The V gene's germline CDR1 is SNHLY and CDR2 FYNNEI. CDR3: CASSTTFGKNANEQFF. CDR3 bases: TGTGCCAGCAGTACTACCTTTGGGAAGAATGCTAATGAGCAGTTCTTC.

This clonotype was seen only a few times. V is TRBV12-3 or TRBV12-4 and J is TRBJ2-5; D remains unclear. Trimming stripped 3 bases from V and 3 bases from J, with 8 bases between. The CDR3 extends over 13 amino acids. The CDR3 DNA sequence: TGTGCCAGCAGTTTGGGCATAGAAGAGACCCAGTACTTC. Its protein product is CASSLGIEETQYF.

Ten or more counts support this clonotype. The chain employs TRBV7-8 and TRBJ1-5; D call uncertain. V dropped 1 base and J dropped 3 bases, with 13 bases sitting between them. The CDR3 totals 16 residues. From germline, CDR1 is SGHVS and CDR2 FQNEAQ. The DNA of the CDR3 is TGTGCCAGCAGCTTAGTTCGAACCTACGTCAATCAGCCCCAGCATTTT. It encodes CASSLVRTYVNQPQHF.

The chain couples TRBV11-3 to TRBJ1-2, with 9 bases lining up with TRBD1. Unmatched junction bases numbered 6, after V lost 5 bases and J lost 2 bases. The CDR3 has 15 residues. The germline V gene has CDR1 SGHNT and CDR2 YENEEA. CDR3 protein: CASSNGQGWNYGYTF. As DNA, the CDR3 is TGTGCCAGCAGCAACGGACAGGGGTGGAACTATGGCTACACCTTC. Based on the CDR3 plus reference TRBV11-3 and TRBJ1-2, the full variable domain is EAGVVQSPRYKIIEKKQPVAFWCNPISGHNTLYWYLQNLGQGPELLIRYENEEAVDDSQLPKDRFSAERLKGVDSTLKIQPAELGDSAVYLCASSNGQGWNYGYTFGSGTRLTVV.

As concerns this clonotype: The junction differs from germline at one of its ends, possibly a read error. The chain uses TRBV27 and TRBJ2-7, with D perhaps matching TRBD1 (7 bases). The CDR3 loop spans 14 amino acids. In germline, CDR1 is MNHEY, CDR2 SMNVEV (reference sequence). This chain's CDR3 is CASRIQGPSRERYF. CDR3 in DNA: TGTGCCAGCAGAATACAGGGGCCCTCTCGGGAGCGGTACTTC.

This clonotype was found many times. The genes are TRBV14 and TRBJ2-3; TRBD2 matches 13 bases. Germline values: CDR1 SGHDN, CDR2 FVKESK. There are 17 residues in the CDR3. Germline trimming cut 2 bases from V and 4 bases from J; bases unmatched to any gene: 6. The DNA of the CDR3 is TGTGCCAGCAGCCAATTTAGGACTAGCGGGAGTGCAGATACGCAGTATTTT. Its translation: CASSQFRTSGSADTQYF. The complete variable domain, with remaining parts taken from reference TRBV14 and TRBJ2-3, reads EAGVTQFPSHSVIEKGQTVTLRCDPISGHDNLYWYRRVMGKEIKFLLHFVKESKQDESGMPNNRFLAERTGGTYSTLKVQPAELEDSGVYFCASSQFRTSGSADTQYFGPGTRLTVL.

This clonotype was seen only a few times. This could be a read error, since a much larger clone is one nucleotide away. The V gene is TRBV11-2, the J gene TRBJ2-3; the D gene is possibly TRBD1 (5 bases). Germline V gene data show CDR1 as SGHAT and CDR2 as FQNNGV. CDR3 length: 15 amino acids. The CDR3 reads CTSSLLGLGTDTQYF. As DNA, the CDR3 is TGTACCAGCAGCTTATTGGGGCTTGGCACAGATACGCAGTATTTT.

At least ten counts were recorded for this clonotype. The CDR3 reads CASSFSGPGNTGELFF. In DNA form, the CDR3 reads TGTGCCAGCAGTTTTTCCGGTCCGGGAAACACCGGGGAGCTGTTTTTT. V usage is TRBV6-2 or TRBV6-3 and J usage is TRBJ2-2; possibly TRBD2 for D (5 bases). Germline V lookup: CDR1 MNHEY, CDR2 SVGEGT. This CDR3 comprises 16 residues. The germline V and J ends were trimmed by 4 bases and 2 bases, with 14 bases remaining between them.

Details on this clonotype: A clone one base away is much larger, so this may be a read error. The chain combines TRBV27 with TRBJ2-7, with D maybe TRBD1 (6 bases). Germline V gives CDR1 MNHEY, CDR2 SMNVEV (reference sequence). The CDR3 sequence is 14 residues long. CDR3 protein: CASSLSRGPYVQYF. CDR3 nucleotides: TGTGCCAGCAGTTTGTCCAGGGGACCCTACGTGCAGTACTTC.

This clonotype occurred a few times. Lacking the conserved final phenylalanine or tryptophan, this CDR3 likely reflects a read error. The chain carries TRBV4-1 and TRBJ2-7; weak D call: TRBD1 (5 bases). Germline V lookup: CDR1 MGHRA, CDR2 YSYEKL. The CDR3 spans 15 residues. Deletions cut 4 bases from V and 3 bases from J, with 16 bases between. This CDR3 is CASSPSAPTDYEQYS. CDR3 nucleotides: TGCGCCAGCAGCCCCTCGGCCCCGACAGACTACGAGCAGTACTCC.

This clonotype has ten or more counts. The chain uses TRBV27 and TRBJ2-3; no clear D gene. This CDR3 has 15 amino acids. With 4 bases removed from V and 3 bases from J, the gap between germline ends came to 14 bases. Germline V gene sequence: CDR1 MNHEY, CDR2 SMNVEV (reference sequence). CDR3 loop: CASSSAWSDTDTQYF. The CDR3 DNA follows: TGTGCCAGCAGTTCGGCCTGGAGTGATACAGATACGCAGTATTTT.

In this sample, this clonotype turned up many times. This sequence joins TRBV6-5 and TRBJ1-1; D is unresolved. The ends were cut back, 2 bases at V and 6 bases at J, with 10 bases in the middle. Germline CDR1 MNHEY, CDR2 SVGAGI. The CDR3 spans 13 residues. CDR3 DNA sequence: TGTGCCAGCAGTTACGGGGAGTCCCCTGAAGCTTTCTTT. Its protein product is CASSYGESPEAFF.

Worth noting for this clonotype: This may be a read error: a much more frequent sequence differs by one nucleotide. The V gene is TRBV11-2, the J gene TRBJ1-1; D unclear. CDR3 length: 13 amino acids. In germline, CDR1 is SGHAT, CDR2 FQNNGV. The V end was cut by 0 bases, the J end by 6 bases, with 8 bases between. CDR3 sequence (DNA): TGTGCCAGCAGCTTAGATCCTCCTTCTGAAGCTTTCTTT. Protein sequence: CASSLDPPSEAFF.

At least ten counts were recorded for this clonotype. This chain links TRBV7-6 with TRBJ2-3; 11 positions agree with TRBD1. This CDR3 has 15 residues. From germline, CDR1 is SGHVS and CDR2 FNYEAQ. J lost 4 bases, V lost 4 bases, and 4 bases had no gene match. The CDR3: CASSWTGGSPDTQYF. DNA for the CDR3: TGTGCCAGCAGCTGGACAGGGGGCTCGCCAGATACGCAGTATTTT.

This clonotype was detected many times. The CDR3 reads CASTIRPTDTQYF. CDR3 nucleotides: TGTGCCAGCACCATCAGACCGACAGATACGCAGTATTTT. The chain couples TRBV11-3 to TRBJ2-3; the D is unclear. The CDR3 is 13 residues long. CDR1 is SGHNT and CDR2 is YENEEA in the germline V gene. V lost 7 bases and J lost 3, with 11 bases in between.

This clonotype was recorded only once. This may arise from a read error, as a much more abundant clone is one base away. The chain uses TRBV5-5 and TRBJ2-1; D unclear. The CDR3 consists of 15 residues. Trimming stripped 0 bases from V and 2 bases from J, with 9 bases between. Germline values: CDR1 SGHKS, CDR2 YYEKEE (reference sequence). The CDR3 loop reads CASSLDLAPYNEQFF. CDR3 DNA: TGTGCCAGCAGCTTGGACCTCGCTCCCTACAATGAGCAGTTCTTC.

This chain joins TRBV4-1 and TRBJ2-1, with D possibly being TRBD1 (6 bases). The germline V gene encodes CDR1 MGHRA and CDR2 YSYEKL. Deletions cut 4 bases from V and 4 bases from J, with 17 bases between. There are 16 residues in the CDR3. This CDR3 is CASSRTDRPIYNEQFF. The CDR3 nucleotides are TGCGCCAGCAGCCGAACCGACAGGCCAATATACAATGAGCAGTTCTTC.

This clonotype was seen only once. This may be a read error, as it is one base from a much larger clone. The chain joins TRBV13 to TRBJ2-3, with 8 bases aligning to TRBD2. CDR1 and CDR2 from the germline V gene are PRHDT and FYEKMQ (reference sequence). V dropped 2 bases and J dropped 5; count of bases not matched to a gene: 6. The CDR3 is made up of 15 amino acids. CDR3 amino acids: CASSLKAGAGDTQYF. The CDR3 coding sequence is TGTGCCAGCAGCTTAAAAGCGGGAGCGGGAGATACGCAGTATTTT.

This clonotype appeared a few times. This rearrangement joins TRBV2 to TRBJ1-1; 8 bases are shared with TRBD1. Germline lookup yields CDR1 SNHLY and CDR2 FYNNEI. The ends lost 3 bases at V and 6 bases at J; junction bases unmatched: 15. The CDR3 sequence is 17 residues long. CDR3 residues: CASSEHRGTPGFSEAFF. CDR3 nucleotide sequence: TGTGCCAGCAGTGAGCACAGGGGGACCCCTGGATTCTCTGAAGCTTTCTTT.

This clonotype has more than one count but fewer than ten. This sequence may be a read error, since a much larger clone differs from it by one base. J is TRBJ1-5 and V is TRBV4-1, with D maybe TRBD1 (5 bases). CDR1 MGHRA and CDR2 YSYEKL come from the germline V gene. The CDR3 loop spans 13 amino acids. CDR3 bases: TGCGCCGGCAGCCAAGTAGGGGATCAGCCCCAGCATTTT. Translated: CAGSQVGDQPQHF.

In its sample, this clonotype was seen many times. The V and J genes are TRBV12-3 or TRBV12-4 and TRBJ2-3; 7 positions agree with TRBD2. After removal of 2 bases from V and 0 bases from J, the junction contained 11 bases not matched to a gene. The CDR3 has 18 amino acids. This chain's CDR3 is CASSLRRELLESTDTQYF. CDR3 DNA sequence: TGTGCCAGCAGTTTACGGCGGGAGCTTTTGGAGAGCACAGATACGCAGTATTTT.

This clonotype has only one observation. This may stem from a read error, because a much larger clone lies one nucleotide away. J is TRBJ1-2 and V is TRBV20-1, with D unclear. Trimming removed 1 base at V and 4 bases at J, with 7 bases between. Per the germline V gene, CDR1 is DFQATT and CDR2 is SNEGSKA (reference sequence). This CDR3 has 12 residues. CDR3 loop: CSARASSYGYTF. The DNA of the CDR3 is TGCAGTGCTAGAGCCAGTAGCTATGGCTACACCTTC.

This clonotype has at least ten counts. The rearrangement uses TRBV27 and TRBJ1-1, with 9 bases lining up with TRBD1. Trimming took 6 bases from V and 4 from J; bases not matched to a gene: 6. The V gene's germline CDR1 is MNHEY and CDR2 SMNVEV (reference sequence). The CDR3 spans 14 residues. CDR3 protein: CASRVQGAITEAFF. The CDR3 DNA follows: TGTGCCAGCAGGGTACAGGGGGCGATCACTGAAGCTTTCTTT.

This clonotype was counted many times. The chain combines TRBV27 with TRBJ2-3, with TRBD1 matching 9 bases. V trimming: 7 bases; J trimming: 4 bases; junction bases outside the gene matches: 6. The CDR3 has 14 residues. The V gene's germline CDR1 is MNHEY and CDR2 SMNVEV (reference sequence). The CDR3 loop is CASTRDRASDTQYF. The CDR3 DNA reads TGTGCCAGCACCCGGGACAGGGCTTCAGATACGCAGTATTTT.

This clonotype has at least ten counts. The chain joins TRBV7-2 to TRBJ2-3; 7 bases are a match to TRBD1. Per the germline V gene, CDR1 is SGHTA and CDR2 is FQGNSA. J gave up 2 bases and V 5 bases, and 16 bases lay outside the gene matches. This CDR3 spans 18 amino acids. This CDR3 reads CASSPLPRTGTHTDTQYF. The CDR3 nucleotides read TGTGCCAGCAGCCCCCTGCCCCGGACAGGTACCCACACAGATACGCAGTATTTT.

This clonotype was found many times. The V call is TRBV29-1, the J call TRBJ2-5, with TRBD2 matching 9 bases. This CDR3 comprises 14 residues. The germline V gene encodes CDR1 SQVTM and CDR2 ANQGSEA. The trim removed 6 bases at V and 2 bases at J, leaving 7 bases unmatched. CDR3 sequence (DNA): TGCAGCGTGACGTCTCTAGCGGGACAAGAGACCCAGTACTTC. Protein: CSVTSLAGQETQYF.

Regarding this clonotype: Since no conserved phenylalanine or tryptophan closes the CDR3, a read error is the likely cause. The rearrangement uses TRBV13 and TRBJ2-7, with 8 bases identical to TRBD2. V was pared by 5 bases and J by 2 bases, with 2 bases of the junction left unmatched. Germline V lookup: CDR1 PRHDT, CDR2 FYEKMQ (reference sequence). The CDR3 runs 13 residues. The CDR3 region has the DNA TGTGCCAGCAGCGAGCGGGGGCCCTACGAGCAGTACCTC. It codes for CASSERGPYEQYL.

This clonotype has just a few counts. This chain connects TRBV27 to TRBJ1-5, with 9 positions matching TRBD1. Germline V gives CDR1 MNHEY, CDR2 SMNVEV (reference sequence). V shed 3 bases and J 7 bases; nucleotides not matched to a gene: 7. This CDR3 is built from 15 residues. CDR3 protein: CASSLFTGGSQPQHF. Written as DNA, the CDR3 is TGTGCCAGCAGTTTGTTCACAGGGGGCAGCCAGCCCCAGCATTTT.

This chain connects TRBV7-2 to TRBJ2-2, with D tentatively TRBD2 (5 bases). Germline V gene lookup returns CDR1 SGHTA and CDR2 FQGNSA. This CDR3 comprises 13 residues. Trimming took off 2 bases at V and 10 bases at J, with 11 bases between the two ends. The CDR3, as DNA: TGTGCCAGCAGCTTACCGGACTTCCTGGAGCTGTTTTTT. Its translation: CASSLPDFLELFF.

This clonotype was picked up a small number of times. The chain links TRBV12-3 or TRBV12-4 to TRBJ2-1; TRBD2 matches at 9 bases. Trimming at V came to 6 bases and at J to 8 bases, leaving 8 bases not matched to a gene. The CDR3 has 14 amino acids. The CDR3 coding sequence is TGTGCCAGCAGCCCGCGTCGACTAGCGGATGAGCAGTTCTTC. It yields the protein CASSPRRLADEQFF.